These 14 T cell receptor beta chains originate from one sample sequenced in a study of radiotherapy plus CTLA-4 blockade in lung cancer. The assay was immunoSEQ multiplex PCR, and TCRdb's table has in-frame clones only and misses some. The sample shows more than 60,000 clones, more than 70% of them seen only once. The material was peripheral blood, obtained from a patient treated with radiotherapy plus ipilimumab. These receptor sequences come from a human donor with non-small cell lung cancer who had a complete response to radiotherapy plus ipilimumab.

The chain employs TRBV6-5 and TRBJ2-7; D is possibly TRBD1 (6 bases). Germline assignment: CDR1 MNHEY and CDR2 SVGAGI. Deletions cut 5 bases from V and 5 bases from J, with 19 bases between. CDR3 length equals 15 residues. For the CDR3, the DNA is TGTGCCAGCAGTGACTTTGACAGGCCATTCAACGAGCAGTACTTC. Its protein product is CASSDFDRPFNEQYF.

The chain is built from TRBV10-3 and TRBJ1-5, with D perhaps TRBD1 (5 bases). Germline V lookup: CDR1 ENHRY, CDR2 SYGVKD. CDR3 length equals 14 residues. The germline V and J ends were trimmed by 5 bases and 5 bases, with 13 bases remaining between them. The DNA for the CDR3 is TGTGCCATCAGTCCAGGGTTAGGGGATCAGCCCCAGCATTTT. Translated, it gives CAISPGLGDQPQHF.

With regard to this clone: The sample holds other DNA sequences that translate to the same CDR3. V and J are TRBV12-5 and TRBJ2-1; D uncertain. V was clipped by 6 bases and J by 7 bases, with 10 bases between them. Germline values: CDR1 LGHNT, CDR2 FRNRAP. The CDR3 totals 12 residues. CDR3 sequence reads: CASGPGYNEQFF. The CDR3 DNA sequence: TGTGCTAGTGGCCCGGGTTATAATGAGCAGTTCTTC. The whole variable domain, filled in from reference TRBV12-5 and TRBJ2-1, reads DARVTQTPRHKVTEMGQEVTMRCQPILGHNTVFWYRQTMMQGLELLAYFRNRAPLDDSGMPKDRFSAEMPDATLATLKIQPSEPRDSAVYFCASGPGYNEQFFGPGTRLTVL.

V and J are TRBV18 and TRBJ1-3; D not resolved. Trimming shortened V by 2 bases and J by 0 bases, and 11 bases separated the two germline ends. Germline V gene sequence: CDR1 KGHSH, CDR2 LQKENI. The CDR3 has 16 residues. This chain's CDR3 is CASSPLPGNSGNTIYF. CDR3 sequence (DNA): TGTGCCAGCTCACCATTGCCGGGAAACTCTGGAAACACCATATATTTT.

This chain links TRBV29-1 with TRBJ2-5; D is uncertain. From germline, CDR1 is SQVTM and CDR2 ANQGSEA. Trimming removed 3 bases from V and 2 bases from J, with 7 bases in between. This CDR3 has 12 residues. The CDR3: CSVEQRQETQYF. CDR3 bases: TGCAGCGTTGAGCAGCGACAAGAGACCCAGTACTTC.

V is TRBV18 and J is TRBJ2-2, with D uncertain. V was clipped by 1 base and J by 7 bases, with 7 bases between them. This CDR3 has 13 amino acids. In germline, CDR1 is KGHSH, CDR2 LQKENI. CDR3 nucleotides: TGTGCCAGCTCACCACGAGATGGCGGGGAGCTGTTTTTT. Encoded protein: CASSPRDGGELFF.

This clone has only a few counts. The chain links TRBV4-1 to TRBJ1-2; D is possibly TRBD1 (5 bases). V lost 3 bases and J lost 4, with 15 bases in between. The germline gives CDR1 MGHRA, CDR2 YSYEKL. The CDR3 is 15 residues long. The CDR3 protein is CASSHPARGSYGYTF. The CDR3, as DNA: TGCGCCAGCAGCCACCCCGCTAGGGGTAGCTATGGCTACACCTTC.

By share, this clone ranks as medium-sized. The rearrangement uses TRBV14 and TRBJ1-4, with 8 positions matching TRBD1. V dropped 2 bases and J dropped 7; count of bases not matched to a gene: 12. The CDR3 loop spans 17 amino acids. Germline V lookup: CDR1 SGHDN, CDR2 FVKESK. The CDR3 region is CASSQSGQGGFGEKLFF. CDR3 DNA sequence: TGTGCCAGCAGCCAAAGTGGACAGGGAGGGTTTGGTGAAAAACTGTTTTTT.

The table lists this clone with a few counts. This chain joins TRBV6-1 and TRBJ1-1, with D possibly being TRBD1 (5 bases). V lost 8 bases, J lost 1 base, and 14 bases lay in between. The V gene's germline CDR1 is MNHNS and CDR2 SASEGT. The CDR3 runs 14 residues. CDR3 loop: CASPPWGRNTEAFF. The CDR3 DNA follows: TGTGCCAGCCCTCCCTGGGGCCGGAACACTGAAGCTTTCTTT.

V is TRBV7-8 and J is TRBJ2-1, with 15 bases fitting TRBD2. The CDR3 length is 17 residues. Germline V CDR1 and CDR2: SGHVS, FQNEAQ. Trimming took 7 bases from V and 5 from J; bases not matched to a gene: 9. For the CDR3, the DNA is TGTGCCAGCACCCGGACTAGCGGGAGGGCCGGGAACAATGAGCAGTTCTTC. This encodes CASTRTSGRAGNNEQFF.

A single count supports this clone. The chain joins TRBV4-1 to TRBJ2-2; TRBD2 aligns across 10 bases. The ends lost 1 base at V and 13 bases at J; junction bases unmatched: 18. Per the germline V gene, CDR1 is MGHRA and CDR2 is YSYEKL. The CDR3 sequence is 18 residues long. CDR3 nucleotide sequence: TGCGCCAGCAGCCAAGGGAATAAGGGGAGCGGGAGGGCGGGGCGGCTGTTTTTT. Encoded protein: CASSQGNKGSGRAGRLFF.

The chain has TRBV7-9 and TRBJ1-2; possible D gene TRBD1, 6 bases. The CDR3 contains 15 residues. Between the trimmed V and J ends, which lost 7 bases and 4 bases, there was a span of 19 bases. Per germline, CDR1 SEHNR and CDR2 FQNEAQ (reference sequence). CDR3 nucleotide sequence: TGTGCCAGCATATCGGTGCGGGGGGCCCTCTATGGCTACACCTTC. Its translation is CASISVRGALYGYTF.

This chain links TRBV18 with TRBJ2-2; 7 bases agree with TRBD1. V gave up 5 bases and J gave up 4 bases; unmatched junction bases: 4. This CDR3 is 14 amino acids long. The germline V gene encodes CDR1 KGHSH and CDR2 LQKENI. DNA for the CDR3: TGTGCCAGCTCAGACAGGGCGCGCACCGGGGAGCTGTTTTTT. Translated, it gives CASSDRARTGELFF.

The CDR3, as DNA: TGTGCCAGCAGCGTAGCAGGGTTGGGATCACCCCTCCACTTT. This codes for CASSVAGLGSPLHF. The rearrangement links TRBV9 to TRBJ1-6; tentative D call: TRBD1 (5 bases). The CDR3 contains 14 residues. Per the germline V gene, CDR1 is SGDLS and CDR2 is YYNGEE. The V end lost 0 bases, the J end lost 10 bases, and 11 bases lay between the germline ends.